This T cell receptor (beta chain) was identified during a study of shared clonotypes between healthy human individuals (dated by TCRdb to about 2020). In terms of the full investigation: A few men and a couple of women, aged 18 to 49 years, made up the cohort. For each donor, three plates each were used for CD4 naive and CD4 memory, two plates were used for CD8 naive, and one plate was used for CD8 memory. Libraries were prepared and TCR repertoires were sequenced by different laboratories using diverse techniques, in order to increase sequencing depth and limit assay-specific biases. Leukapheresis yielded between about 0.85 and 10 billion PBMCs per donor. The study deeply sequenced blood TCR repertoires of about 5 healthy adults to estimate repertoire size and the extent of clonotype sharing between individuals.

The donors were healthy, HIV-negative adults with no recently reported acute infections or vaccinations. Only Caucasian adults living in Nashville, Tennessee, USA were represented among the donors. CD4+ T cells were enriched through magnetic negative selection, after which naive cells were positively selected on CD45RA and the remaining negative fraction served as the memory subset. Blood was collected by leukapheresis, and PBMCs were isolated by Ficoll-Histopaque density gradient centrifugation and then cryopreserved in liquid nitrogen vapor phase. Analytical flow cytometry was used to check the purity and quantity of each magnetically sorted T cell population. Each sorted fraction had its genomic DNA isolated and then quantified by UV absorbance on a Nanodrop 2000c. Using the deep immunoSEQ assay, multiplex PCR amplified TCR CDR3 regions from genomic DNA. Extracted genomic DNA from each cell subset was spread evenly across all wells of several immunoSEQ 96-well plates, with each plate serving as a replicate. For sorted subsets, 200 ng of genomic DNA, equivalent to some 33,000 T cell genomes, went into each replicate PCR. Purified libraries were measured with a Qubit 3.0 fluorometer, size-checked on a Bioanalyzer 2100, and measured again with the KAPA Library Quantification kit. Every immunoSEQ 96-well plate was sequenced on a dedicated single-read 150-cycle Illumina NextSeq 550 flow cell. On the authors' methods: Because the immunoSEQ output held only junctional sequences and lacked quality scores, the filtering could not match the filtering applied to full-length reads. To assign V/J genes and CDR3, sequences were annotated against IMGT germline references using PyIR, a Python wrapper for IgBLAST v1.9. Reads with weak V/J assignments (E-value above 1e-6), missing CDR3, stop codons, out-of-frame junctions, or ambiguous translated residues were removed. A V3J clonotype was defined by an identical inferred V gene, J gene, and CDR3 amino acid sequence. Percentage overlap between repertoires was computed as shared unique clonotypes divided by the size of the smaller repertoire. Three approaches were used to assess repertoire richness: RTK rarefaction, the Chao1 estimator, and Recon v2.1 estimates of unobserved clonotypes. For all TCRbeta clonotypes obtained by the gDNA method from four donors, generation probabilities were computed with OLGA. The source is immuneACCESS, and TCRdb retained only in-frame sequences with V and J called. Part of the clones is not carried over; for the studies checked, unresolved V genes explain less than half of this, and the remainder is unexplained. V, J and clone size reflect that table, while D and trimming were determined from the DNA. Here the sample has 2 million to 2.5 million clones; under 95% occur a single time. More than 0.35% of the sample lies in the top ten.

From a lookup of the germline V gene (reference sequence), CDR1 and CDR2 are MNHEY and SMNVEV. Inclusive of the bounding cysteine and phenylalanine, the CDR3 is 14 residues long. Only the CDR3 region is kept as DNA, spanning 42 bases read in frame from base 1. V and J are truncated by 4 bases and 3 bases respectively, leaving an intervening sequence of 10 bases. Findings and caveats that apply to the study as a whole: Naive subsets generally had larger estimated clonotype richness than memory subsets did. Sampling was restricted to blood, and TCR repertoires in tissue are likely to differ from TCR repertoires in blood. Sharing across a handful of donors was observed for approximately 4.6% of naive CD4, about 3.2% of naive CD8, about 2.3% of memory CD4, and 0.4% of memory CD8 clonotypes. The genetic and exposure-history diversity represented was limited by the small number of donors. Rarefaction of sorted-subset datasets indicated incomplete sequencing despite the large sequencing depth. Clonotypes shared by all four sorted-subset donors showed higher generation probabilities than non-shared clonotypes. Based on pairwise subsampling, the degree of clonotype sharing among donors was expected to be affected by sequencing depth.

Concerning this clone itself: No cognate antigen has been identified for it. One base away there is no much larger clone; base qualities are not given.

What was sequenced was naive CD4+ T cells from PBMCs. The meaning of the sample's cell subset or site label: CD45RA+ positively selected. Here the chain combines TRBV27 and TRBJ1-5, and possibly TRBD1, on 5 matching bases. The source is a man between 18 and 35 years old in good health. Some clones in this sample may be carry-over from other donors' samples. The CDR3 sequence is CASSSGRVNQPQHF. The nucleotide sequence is TGTGCCAGCAGTTCCGGCAGGGTCAATCAGCCCCAGCATTTT.